These 32 T cell receptor beta chains originate from one sample sequenced in a study of blood T cell repertoires in COVID-19. TCRdb keeps only in-frame clones here, not all; method: immunoSEQ multiplex PCR. The sample holds tens of thousands of clones; 80% to 90% are singletons and the top ten take 1.5% to 2%. The sequenced material came from peripheral blood. These receptors originate from a man in his sixties with acute or convalescent COVID-19.

The V call is TRBV9, the J call TRBJ1-2, with D unresolved. Trimming removed 0 bases at V and 3 bases at J, with 9 bases between. This CDR3 is 14 amino acids long. Germline lookup yields CDR1 SGDLS and CDR2 YYNGEE. The DNA for the CDR3 is TGTGCCAGCAGCGTAGCGGGGAGTTACTATGGCTACACCTTC. Amino acid sequence: CASSVAGSYYGYTF. The whole variable domain, filled in from reference TRBV9 and TRBJ1-2, reads DSGVTQTPKHLITATGQRVTLRCSPRSGDLSVYWYQQSLDQGLQFLIQYYNGEERAKGNILERFSAQQFPDLHSELNLSSLELGDSALYFCASSVAGSYYGYTFGSGTRLTVV.

In this sample, this clone turned up once. V usage is TRBV5-4 and J usage is TRBJ2-5; D is unclear. The CDR3 is 15 residues long. V was cut by 2 bases and J by 2 bases, with 13 bases left in between. CDR1 and CDR2 (germline): SGHNT, YYREEE (reference sequence). The CDR3 sequence: CASSFPRADQETQYF. The CDR3, as DNA: TGTGCCAGCAGCTTTCCGCGCGCGGATCAAGAGACCCAGTACTTC.

This clone was detected once. V and J are TRBV6-1 and TRBJ1-2; 9 bases agree with TRBD1. From germline, CDR1 is MNHNS and CDR2 SASEGT. The CDR3 has 16 residues. The J segment lost 4 bases and the V segment lost 1 base, leaving 7 bases of the junction unmatched. Here the CDR3 reads CASSEGGQGNFYGYTF. CDR3 DNA: TGTGCCAGCAGTGAAGGCGGACAGGGGAACTTCTATGGCTACACCTTC.

V and J are TRBV5-5 and TRBJ1-2; D is perhaps TRBD1 (6 bases). Trimming stripped 1 base from V and 5 bases from J, with 6 bases between. Looked up from germline, CDR1 is SGHKS and CDR2 is YYEKEE (reference sequence). The CDR3 spans 12 residues. The CDR3 DNA reads TGTGCCAGCAGCTTGACAGGGTATGGCTACACCTTC. Its protein product is CASSLTGYGYTF.

The V and J genes are TRBV5-1 and TRBJ1-1; D not certain. V was clipped by 5 bases and J by 2 bases, with 10 bases between them. CDR1 and CDR2 (germline): SGHRS, YFSETQ. CDR3 size: 13 residues. The CDR3 DNA is TGCGCCAGCAGAGCCGGAGATAACACTGAAGCTTTCTTT. The encoded protein is CASRAGDNTEAFF.

The chain links TRBV9 to TRBJ1-3; D may be TRBD1 (6 bases). V lost 5 bases and J 4 bases, leaving 10 bases between the germline ends. The CDR3 spans 13 residues. Germline V gene data show CDR1 as SGDLS and CDR2 as YYNGEE. The DNA for the CDR3 is TGTGCCAGCAGACAGGGAACCGGAAACACCATATATTTT. Translation: CASRQGTGNTIYF.

The V and J genes are TRBV5-1 and TRBJ1-4, with D perhaps TRBD1 (5 bases). This CDR3 is 14 amino acids long. Germline V gene lookup returns CDR1 SGHRS and CDR2 YFSETQ. Trimming stripped 0 bases from V and 2 bases from J, with 5 bases between. The CDR3 nucleotides read TGCGCCAGCAGCTTGGCAGGGACTAATGAAAAACTGTTTTTT. Translated: CASSLAGTNEKLFF.

The gene calls are TRBV2 and TRBJ2-3, with D perhaps matching TRBD1 (6 bases). The CDR3 covers 15 residues. V gave up 8 bases and J gave up 7 bases, with 22 bases separating them. Germline V gives CDR1 SNHLY, CDR2 FYNNEI. CDR3 sequence reads: CASAIGVPGGNTQYF. The CDR3 DNA is TGTGCCAGCGCTATCGGGGTCCCTGGGGGCAATACGCAGTATTTT.

This clone was counted a few times. CDR3 DNA: TGTGCCAGCAGCTTGGAAGCGGAAGGCACAGATACGCAGTATTTT. Translating it yields CASSLEAEGTDTQYF. The chain employs TRBV5-4 and TRBJ2-3; weak D call: TRBD2 (5 bases). Germline V lookup: CDR1 SGHNT, CDR2 YYREEE (reference sequence). V dropped 0 bases and J dropped 1 base, with 9 bases sitting between them. The CDR3 totals 15 residues.

Only one count was recorded for this clone. The gene calls are TRBV5-8 and TRBJ2-2; tentatively, D is TRBD1 (7 bases). The ends were cut back, 4 bases at V and 1 base at J, with 11 bases in the middle. The CDR3 spans 15 residues. The V gene's germline CDR1 is SGHTS and CDR2 YDEGEE. CDR3 residues: CASSRGTVNTGELFF. The CDR3 nucleotides read TGTGCCAGCAGCCGCGGGACAGTGAACACCGGGGAGCTGTTTTTT.

The chain uses TRBV5-1 and TRBJ1-2; tentatively, D is TRBD1 (5 bases). CDR1 and CDR2 from the germline V gene are SGHRS and YFSETQ. With 3 bases removed from V and 4 bases from J, the gap between germline ends came to 19 bases. The CDR3 has 16 residues. This CDR3 is CASSSNPVPQGYGYTF. The CDR3 region has the DNA TGCGCCAGCAGCTCCAACCCGGTCCCCCAGGGCTATGGCTACACCTTC.

The chain couples TRBV6-5 to TRBJ2-4; 8 positions agree with TRBD2. The V segment lost 8 bases and the J segment 0 bases; nucleotides outside the gene matches: 6. Germline V CDR1 and CDR2: MNHEY, SVGAGI. The CDR3 has 15 residues. CDR3 sequence reads: CASSGGEIAKNIQYF. CDR3 sequence (DNA): TGTGCCAGCTCGGGAGGGGAAATAGCCAAAAACATTCAGTACTTC.

This clone appeared once. The rearrangement uses TRBV15 and TRBJ1-2; 11 bases match TRBD1. Trimming at V came to 8 bases and at J to 4 bases, leaving 3 bases not matched to a gene. Germline lookup yields CDR1 LNHNV and CDR2 YYDKDF (reference sequence). CDR3 length equals 13 residues. The CDR3 nucleotides read TGTGCCACCGGACAGGGGGCAATCTATGGCTACACCTTC. It is translated as CATGQGAIYGYTF.

This chain joins TRBV29-1 and TRBJ1-4, with D possibly TRBD1 on 5 matching bases. This CDR3 spans 12 amino acids. Per the germline V gene, CDR1 is SQVTM and CDR2 is ANQGSEA. Trimming cost V 4 bases and J 10 bases, with 13 bases left between them. The CDR3 here is CSVGAGRGKLFF. DNA of the CDR3: TGCAGCGTTGGGGCGGGGAGGGGAAAACTGTTTTTT.

V usage is TRBV19 and J usage is TRBJ2-7; TRBD1 agrees at 10 bases. The J segment lost 7 bases and the V segment lost 3 bases, leaving 3 bases of the junction unmatched. Germline CDR1 reads LNHDA; CDR2 reads SQIVND (reference sequence). The CDR3 runs to 13 residues. This CDR3 is CASSIGTGDEQYF. The CDR3 coding sequence is TGTGCCAGTAGTATCGGGACAGGGGATGAGCAGTACTTC.

V gene TRBV2 combines with J gene TRBJ1-1; tentative D call: TRBD1 (6 bases). CDR3 length equals 13 residues. Germline values: CDR1 SNHLY, CDR2 FYNNEI. The V end lost 5 bases, the J end lost 4 bases, and 11 bases lay between the germline ends. The CDR3 coding sequence is TGTGCCAGCAGTTATACAGGGATCACTGAAGCTTTCTTT. This sequence encodes CASSYTGITEAFF.

The V and J genes are TRBV30 and TRBJ1-1; D gene uncertain. The CDR3 is 13 amino acids. Germline values: CDR1 GTSNPN, CDR2 SVGIG (reference sequence). V lost 1 base and J 0 bases, leaving 6 bases between the germline ends. In DNA form, the CDR3 reads TGTGCCTGGAGTGCTGACATGAACACTGAAGCTTTCTTT. Its protein product is CAWSADMNTEAFF.

This clone has more than one count but fewer than ten. The J gene is TRBJ2-5, the V gene TRBV5-6; 7 bases line up with TRBD1. The CDR3 contains 16 residues. With 4 bases clipped from V and 4 bases from J, the junction kept 13 bases outside the gene matches. The germline V gene encodes CDR1 SGHDT and CDR2 YYEEEE. The CDR3, as DNA: TGTGCCAGCAGCCCTCCGGGGCAGGGGGTAGGAGAGACCCAGTACTTC. As protein: CASSPPGQGVGETQYF.

The V and J genes are TRBV27 and TRBJ1-2; possible D gene TRBD1, 6 bases. Per the germline V gene, CDR1 is MNHEY and CDR2 is SMNVEV (reference sequence). V lost 2 bases and J lost 7, with 20 bases in between. This CDR3 is 16 amino acids long. The CDR3 DNA is TGTGCCAGCAGTTTAACTCGGGGACACCACTCCGGTGGCTACACCTTC. As protein: CASSLTRGHHSGGYTF.

This clone has more than one count but fewer than ten. V gene TRBV23-1 combines with J gene TRBJ2-1; the match to TRBD1 covers 8 bases. TRBV23-1 counts as an open reading frame of uncertain function. The CDR3 runs to 18 residues. Germline trimming cut 0 bases from V and 7 bases from J; bases unmatched to any gene: 14. Written as DNA, the CDR3 is TGCGCCAGCAGTCAATCGAAATCCCTAGACAGGGGTAAAAATGAGCAGTTCTTC. Its protein product is CASSQSKSLDRGKNEQFF.

The rearrangement joins TRBV14 to TRBJ1-2; D perhaps matches TRBD1 (6 bases). Germline V gene data show CDR1 as SGHDN and CDR2 as FVKESK. Trimming left V 1 base short and J 0 bases short, with 12 bases between. This CDR3 spans 16 amino acids. CDR3 in DNA: TGTGCCAGCAGCCAAGGGGGGCAGGGAGCTAACTATGGCTACACCTTC. This translates into CASSQGGQGANYGYTF.

The chain recombines TRBV5-1 with TRBJ1-2; no definite D call. The V end lost 2 bases, the J end lost 5 bases, and 16 bases lay between the germline ends. Germline V gives CDR1 SGHRS, CDR2 YFSETQ. This CDR3 is 15 amino acids long. The CDR3: CASSLTSGVVYGYTF. The CDR3 region has the DNA TGCGCCAGCAGCTTAACTTCAGGCGTGGTGTATGGCTACACCTTC.

The chain uses TRBV5-4 and TRBJ1-4; the match to TRBD1 covers 7 bases. V was pared by 7 bases and J by 7 bases, with 10 bases of the junction left unmatched. Germline CDR1 reads SGHNT; CDR2 reads YYREEE (reference sequence). The CDR3 extends over 14 amino acids. The CDR3 DNA is TGTGCCAGCTCGACGGGACAGTTGCCTGAAAAACTGTTTTTT. Its translation: CASSTGQLPEKLFF.

The J gene is TRBJ1-1, the V gene TRBV9; D uncertain. The V end was cut by 4 bases, the J end by 5 bases, with 15 bases between. Looked up from germline, CDR1 is SGDLS and CDR2 is YYNGEE. The CDR3 sequence is 14 residues long. The CDR3 DNA is TGTGCCAGCAGCCGCGTAGGGTGGGAGACTGAAGCTTTCTTT. Protein sequence: CASSRVGWETEAFF. The variable domain in full, with the rest retrieved from reference TRBV9 and TRBJ1-1, is DSGVTQTPKHLITATGQRVTLRCSPRSGDLSVYWYQQSLDQGLQFLIQYYNGEERAKGNILERFSAQQFPDLHSELNLSSLELGDSALYFCASSRVGWETEAFFGQGTRLTVV.

V usage is TRBV7-9 and J usage is TRBJ2-5, with 9 bases lining up with TRBD1. The germline gives CDR1 SEHNR, CDR2 FQNEAQ (reference sequence). Trimming at V came to 1 base and at J to 2 bases, leaving 5 bases not matched to a gene. This CDR3 contains 16 residues. The CDR3 nucleotides are TGTGCCAGCAGCTTAGGAGACAGGGGGAGTCAAGAGACCCAGTACTTC. It codes for CASSLGDRGSQETQYF.

The V and J genes are TRBV6-5 and TRBJ1-2; D is unclear. This CDR3 has 12 residues. Germline V gene lookup returns CDR1 MNHEY and CDR2 SVGAGI. Trimming shortened V by 4 bases and J by 4 bases, and 7 bases separated the two germline ends. The CDR3 DNA sequence: TGTGCCAGCAGTTCTTCCCGCTATGGCTACACCTTC. It codes for CASSSSRYGYTF.

This rearrangement joins TRBV19 to TRBJ1-6; D is uncertain. The CDR3 sequence is 14 residues long. The V gene's germline CDR1 is LNHDA and CDR2 SQIVND (reference sequence). V was shortened by 5 bases and J by 4 bases, with 9 bases between the two germline ends. The CDR3 sequence is CASSLQAYNSPLHF. The CDR3 nucleotides are TGTGCCAGTAGTCTTCAGGCGTATAATTCACCCCTCCACTTT.

This chain joins TRBV6-6 and TRBJ1-4; no definite D call. V was shortened by 6 bases and J by 4 bases, with 18 bases between the two germline ends. Germline CDR1 reads MNHNY; CDR2 reads SVGAGI (reference sequence). The CDR3 is 16 amino acids. CDR3: CASSLGLTTFNEKLFF. CDR3 bases: TGTGCCAGCAGCCTAGGACTGACTACCTTTAATGAAAAACTGTTTTTT.

The chain employs TRBV7-3 and TRBJ2-1; maybe TRBD1 (6 bases). Germline lookup yields CDR1 SGHTA and CDR2 FQGTGA. Trimming removed 3 bases at V and 16 bases at J, with 13 bases between. The CDR3 length is 11 residues. The CDR3: CASSFGTTQFF. As DNA, the CDR3 is TGTGCCAGCAGCTTCGGGACAACCCAATTCTTC.

The V gene is TRBV10-3, the J gene TRBJ2-5; 7 bases fit TRBD2. V lost 11 bases to trimming and J lost 3 bases; unmatched junction nucleotides: 9. The CDR3 spans 13 residues. Germline-derived CDR1 and CDR2 are ENHRY and SYGVKD. CDR3 DNA: TGTGCCTCGAAGACCGGACTAGAAGAGACCCAGTACTTC. This translates into CASKTGLEETQYF.

The V gene is TRBV2, the J gene TRBJ1-3; D is possibly TRBD1 (5 bases). CDR1 is SNHLY, CDR2 FYNNEI, per germline. This CDR3 is 15 amino acids long. Trimming took 4 bases from V and 0 from J, leaving 10 bases between them. Here the CDR3 reads CASSGTGTSGNTIYF. The CDR3 nucleotides read TGTGCCAGCAGTGGTACAGGTACCTCTGGAAACACCATATATTTT. Combining the CDR3 with reference TRBV2 and TRBJ1-3 gives the whole variable domain EPEVTQTPSHQVTQMGQEVILRCVPISNHLYFYWYRQILGQKVEFLVSFYNNEISEKSEIFDDQFSVERPDGSNFTLKIRSTKLEDSAMYFCASSGTGTSGNTIYFGEGSWLTVV.

The gene calls are TRBV30 and TRBJ1-1; TRBD1 aligns across 9 bases. Germline V gene data show CDR1 as GTSNPN and CDR2 as SVGIG (reference sequence). V shed 6 bases and J 0 bases; nucleotides not matched to a gene: 8. This CDR3 is 15 amino acids long. The CDR3 protein is CACQADRGLNTEAFF. CDR3 bases: TGTGCCTGCCAAGCGGACAGGGGACTGAACACTGAAGCTTTCTTT.